Following are 7 T cell receptor beta chains from one sample sequenced in a study of T-cell reconstitution after alpha-beta-depleted transplantation in children. Using unique molecular identifiers, the investigators prepared the TCRbeta library. TCRdb called the PCR reads again in MiXCR, with one record for every CDR3 protein. The table records about 260,000 distinct CDR3 sequences, roughly 12% of them present only once. The starting material was peripheral blood, obtained 180 days after TCRalphabeta/CD19-depleted stem cell transplant. The receptors here all came from a male patient between 2 and 15 years old who had a stem cell transplant for chronic granulomatous disease, so the T cells may come from the graft donor.

This clonotype occurred many times. The chain employs TRBV18 and TRBJ2-5; possibly TRBD1 for D (6 bases). This CDR3 region has 14 residues. The germline V gene has CDR1 KGHSH and CDR2 LQKENI. Trimming took 4 bases from V and 2 from J, leaving 11 bases between them. This CDR3 is CASSQLGQQETQYF. DNA for the CDR3: TGTGCCAGCTCACAACTAGGACAGCAAGAGACCCAGTACTTC.

This clonotype was recorded at least ten times. V gene TRBV27 combines with J gene TRBJ2-7, with 8 nucleotides matching TRBD1. V lost 5 bases to trimming and J lost 4 bases; unmatched junction nucleotides: 7. This CDR3 has 14 amino acids. Germline loops: CDR1 MNHEY, CDR2 SMNVEV (reference sequence). CDR3 nucleotides: TGTGCCAGCAGTCGTCGGACAGGGATTTACGAGCAGTACTTC. It codes for CASSRRTGIYEQYF.

Ten or more counts support this clonotype. V usage is TRBV28 and J usage is TRBJ2-3; maybe TRBD2 (5 bases). The length of the CDR3 is 13 residues. Looked up from germline, CDR1 is MDHEN and CDR2 is SYDVKM. V was clipped by 3 bases and J by 6 bases, with 10 bases between them. For the CDR3, the DNA is TGTGCCAGCAGTTTGGAGGTTAGGGATACGCAGTATTTT. This codes for CASSLEVRDTQYF. The entire variable domain, with the rest obtained from reference TRBV28 and TRBJ2-3, is as follows: DVKVTQSSRYLVKRTGEKVFLECVQDMDHENMFWYRQDPGLGLRLIYFSYDVKMKEKGDIPEGYSVSREKKERFSLILESASTNQTSMYLCASSLEVRDTQYFGPGTRLTVL.

Notes on this clonotype: One end of the junction varies from germline; a read error may be responsible. The CDR3 region has the DNA TGTGCCAGCAGCTATAGCGGGGGACCGAACACCGGGAAGCTGTTTTTT. Translation: CASSYSGGPNTGKLFF. V is TRBV11-3 and J is TRBJ2-2; TRBD2 matches 9 bases. The germline gives CDR1 SGHNT, CDR2 YENEEA. The CDR3 spans 16 residues.

The chain combines TRBV9 with TRBJ2-1, with D hard to call. The V gene lost 0 bases and the J gene lost 6 bases, with 7 bases spanning the gap. The germline gives CDR1 SGDLS, CDR2 YYNGEE. There are 13 residues in the CDR3. The CDR3 region is CASSVVGSNEQFF. CDR3 in DNA: TGTGCCAGCAGCGTAGTGGGTTCCAATGAGCAGTTCTTC.

The sample holds many counts of this clonotype. The chain carries TRBV7-9 and TRBJ1-2; D gene uncertain. The CDR3 loop spans 14 amino acids. The V gene lost 1 base and the J gene lost 6 bases, with 12 bases spanning the gap. Germline V gene lookup returns CDR1 SEHNR and CDR2 FQNEAQ (reference sequence). CDR3 protein: CASSLGSGSDGYTF. Here the CDR3 DNA reads TGTGCCAGCAGCTTAGGGTCCGGGAGTGATGGCTACACCTTC.

As to this clonotype: A much more abundant neighbour one base away suggests this may be a read error. The gene calls are TRBV12-3 or TRBV12-4 and TRBJ2-3, with D unresolved. The CDR3 covers 14 residues. The CDR3 reads CASRLFFSEDTQYF. The DNA of the CDR3 is TGTGCCAGCCGTTTATTTTTTTCCGAGGATACGCAGTATTTT.